Listed below are T cell receptor beta chains from one sample, sequenced in a study of cytomegalovirus exposure and HLA in healthy donors. Generated by immunoSEQ multiplex PCR, the TCRdb table keeps only in-frame clones and is missing some. In all, the sample yields about 170,000 clones. The sequenced material came from PBMCs. The receptors were gathered from a woman in her late teens or twenties in good health and CMV-seropositive. Each CDR3 is given with its conserved first and last residue. A D gene is named only where the DNA matches it firmly.

j_call v_call d_call cdr3_nt cdr3_aa
TRBJ1-4 TRBV7-9 TRBD1 TGTGCCAGCAGCCCCGGGACAGGGGCAACTAATGAAAAACTGTTTTTT CASSPGTGATNEKLFF
TRBJ1-1 TRBV7-6 - TGTGCCAGCAGCTCAGAGGGGTTGGGGGGAGGCACTGAAGCTTTCTTT CASSSEGLGGGTEAFF
TRBJ1-1 TRBV7-8 - TGTGCCAGCAGCTTGGCGGCAGGGATCACTGAAGCTTTCTTT CASSLAAGITEAFF
TRBJ1-1 TRBV27 TRBD1 TGTGCCAGCAGTCGGGACAGAGCTAACACTGAAGCTTTCTTT CASSRDRANTEAFF
TRBJ1-2 TRBV7-2 - TGTGCCAGCAGCTTATGGGGAGGGGATAATGGCTACACCTTC CASSLWGGDNGYTF
TRBJ2-7 TRBV5-4 TRBD1 TGTGCCATCAGCCCCCGGGACAGGGTCCTCGAGCAGTACTTC CAISPRDRVLEQYF
TRBJ2-5 TRBV5-1 - TGCGCCAGCAGCCTCAACCGCGGACAGCCGAAAGAGACCCAGTACTTC CASSLNRGQPKETQYF
TRBJ2-5 TRBV7-9 TRBD1 TGTGCCAGCAGCCCAACAGGACAGGGACGGGAGACCCAGTACTTC CASSPTGQGRETQYF
TRBJ2-7 TRBV10-3 - TGTGCCATCAGTGGGGGAGACGGATCCTACGAGCAGTACTTC CAISGGDGSYEQYF
TRBJ1-1 TRBV7-9 TRBD1 TGTGCCAGCAGCTCAGGACAGGGGGGTGGAGCTTTCTTT CASSSGQGGGAFF
TRBJ2-1 TRBV29-1 TRBD2 TGCAGCGCGGCTGGAGCGGGGGCCTACAATGAGCAGTTCTTC CSAAGAGAYNEQFF
TRBJ2-2 TRBV6-1 - TGTGCCAGCAGTTACAAGGGGGAGCTGTTTTTT CASSYKGELFF
TRBJ1-2 TRBV6-8 TRBD1 TGTGCTTCCCGTGGGAGTCGACAGGGTCGGAACTATGGCTACACCTTC CASRGSRQGRNYGYTF
TRBJ2-3 TRBV30 TRBD2 TGTGCCTGGAGTGGGCTAGCGGACACAGATACGCAGTATTTT CAWSGLADTDTQYF
TRBJ2-1 TRBV7-2 TRBD2 TGTGCCAGCAGCGACCCATCTGCGGGAGCCTACAATGAGCAGTTCTTC CASSDPSAGAYNEQFF
TRBJ1-5 TRBV27 - TGTGCCAGCAGGACAGCAAATAGCAATCAGCCCCAGCATTTT CASRTANSNQPQHF
TRBJ2-6 TRBV5-1 - TGCGCCAGCAGCTCTACGTTGAGGGCCAACGTCCTGACTTTC CASSSTLRANVLTF
TRBJ2-3 TRBV4-3 - TGCGCCAGCAGTTTGAGACTAAGGGCAGATACGCAGTATTTT CASSLRLRADTQYF
TRBJ2-3 TRBV5-4 TRBD2 TGTGCCAGCAGTGCCTGGGCAGCGGGGGGAATGTTTTTGTATTTT CASSAWAAGGMFLYF
TRBJ2-7 TRBV5-1 TRBD2 TGCGCCAGCAGCAAGGGACTAGCGGGGGGCGAGCAGTACTTC CASSKGLAGGEQYF
TRBJ2-7 TRBV6-1 TRBD1 TGTGCCAGCAGTGGGACAGGGGGAAGCGGCGAGCAGTACTTC CASSGTGGSGEQYF
TRBJ1-2 TRBV7-8 TRBD1 TGTGCCAGCAGCTCCGGGACAGGGATCCTCTATGGCTACACCTTC CASSSGTGILYGYTF
TRBJ2-3 TRBV6-4 TRBD2 TGTGCCAGCAGTGTGCAGCGGGGGGCCACAGATACGCAGTATTTT CASSVQRGATDTQYF
TRBJ1-1 TRBV29-1 TRBD1 TGCAGCGTTGCTCGGACAGGGGTCCTTGAAGCTTTCTTT CSVARTGVLEAFF
TRBJ2-7 TRBV11-3 - TGTGCCAGCAGTCATTCAGGTCTGAGAACCTACGAGCAGTACTTC CASSHSGLRTYEQYF
TRBJ1-1 TRBV2 - TGTGCCAGCGTGATGGCGGGCAACACTGAAGCTTTCTTT CASVMAGNTEAFF
TRBJ1-3 TRBV9 - TGTGCCAGCGCCGGGGGGCAGGAAAACACCATATATTTT CASAGGQENTIYF
TRBJ2-5 TRBV19 - TGTGCCAGTAGTAGAGGGATAGAGACCCAGTACTTC CASSRGIETQYF
TRBJ1-1 TRBV7-2 TRBD1 TGTGCCAGCAGCTTCGGGACAGGGGGGAATTCTGAAGCTTTCTTT CASSFGTGGNSEAFF
TRBJ2-1 TRBV18 TRBD1 TGTGCCAGCTCAGCAGCCGGACAGGACAATGAGCAGTTCTTC CASSAAGQDNEQFF
TRBJ2-1 TRBV9 TRBD2 TGTGCCAGCAGCGTAGGACTAGCGGGGGGGAGTGAGCAGTTCTTC CASSVGLAGGSEQFF
TRBJ2-1 TRBV7-9 - TGTGCCAGCAGCTTGGAACAGTTAAGCTCCTACAATGAGCAGTTCTTC CASSLEQLSSYNEQFF
TRBJ2-2 TRBV9 TRBD2 TGTGCCAGCAGCGTAGGGACTAGCGGGAACACCGGGGAGCTGTTTTTT CASSVGTSGNTGELFF
TRBJ2-7 TRBV5-7 - TGTGCCAGCAGCTTGAGGAATGGGCAGCAATACGAGCAGTACTTC CASSLRNGQQYEQYF
TRBJ1-1 TRBV25-1 TRBD1 TGTGCCAGCAGCGTGGGACAGATAAACACTGAAGCTTTCTTT CASSVGQINTEAFF
TRBJ2-7 TRBV21-1 - TGTGCCAGCAGCAAAGACAGGGGCGAGAGCTCCTACGAGCAGTACTTC CASSKDRGESSYEQYF
TRBJ1-2 TRBV28 TRBD1 TGTGCCAGCAGTTTAGGCGGGACAGGGACCGGCTATGGCTACACCTTC CASSLGGTGTGYGYTF
TRBJ2-1 TRBV2 - TGTGCCAGCAGTGAAGGCGGAGGGGGCATTCGGGATGAGCAGTTCTTC CASSEGGGGIRDEQFF
TRBJ2-3 TRBV9 TRBD2 TGTGCCAGCACCAGGGCGGGACTAGCGGGGGGGAGCACAGATACGCAGTATTTT CASTRAGLAGGSTDTQYF